Listed here is a single T cell receptor beta chain. What it binds is not known. CDR1 MGHRA and CDR2 YSYEKL come from the germline V gene. This CDR3 is 13 amino acids long. Trimming pared 1 base from V and 5 bases from J, leaving 5 bases between. This entry comes from a study of T cell repertoires in cytomegalovirus infection. Looking at the study overall: CMV infection and matching HLA type were both indicated by public TCR beta signatures.

Findings of the study overall: Identification of carriers of CMV plus the relevant HLA was achieved through cumulative public TCR beta family frequency. Ex vivo, HLA-C-restricted CMV-specific TCR beta clonotypes prevailed over the rest of the response.

From the reads, TCRdb called clonotypes with MiXCR, one entry per CDR3 protein. The table has about 770,000 distinct CDR3 sequences, 29% seen once; the top ten hold roughly 14%. This receptor was obtained from a human donor in good health (CMV status not recorded). Some clones in this sample may be carry-over from other donors' samples. The source material was cultured CD8+ T cells from PBMCs, sampled from culture after CMV antigen stimulation. The chain is built from TRBV4-1 and TRBJ1-4; the D is unclear. The CDR3 sequence is CASSQVSNEKLFF. CDR3 nucleotide sequence: TGCGCCAGCAGCCAAGTGTCCAATGAAAAACTGTTTTTT.